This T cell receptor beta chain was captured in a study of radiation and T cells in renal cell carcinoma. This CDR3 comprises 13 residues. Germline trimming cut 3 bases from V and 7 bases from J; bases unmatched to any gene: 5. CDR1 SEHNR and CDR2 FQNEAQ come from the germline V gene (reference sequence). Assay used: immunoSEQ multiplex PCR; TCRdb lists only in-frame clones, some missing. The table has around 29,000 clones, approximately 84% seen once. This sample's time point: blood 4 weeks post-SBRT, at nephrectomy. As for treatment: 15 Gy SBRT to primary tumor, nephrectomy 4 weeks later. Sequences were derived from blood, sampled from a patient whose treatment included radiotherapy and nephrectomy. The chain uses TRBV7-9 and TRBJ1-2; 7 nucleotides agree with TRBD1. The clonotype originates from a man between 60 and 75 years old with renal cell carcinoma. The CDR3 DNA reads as TGTGCCAGCAGCTTGGACAGGATTTTTGGCTACACCTTC. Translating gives CASSLDRIFGYTF.